A single sample is the source of the 16 T cell receptor beta chains below, sequenced in a study of blood T cell repertoires in COVID-19. Sequenced by immunoSEQ multiplex PCR; TCRdb stores in-frame clones only, minus some. Altogether 300,000 to 450,000 clones are present, over 75% being singletons, with the ten largest covering over 9.5%. Sequencing used peripheral blood. These TCRs come from a woman aged 25 to 39 with COVID-19, enrolled during active disease.

The chain uses TRBV19 and TRBJ2-3; weak D call: TRBD1 (5 bases). The germline CDR1 and CDR2 sequences are LNHDA and SQIVND (reference sequence). The CDR3 loop spans 13 amino acids. Trimming removed 3 bases at V and 2 bases at J, with 6 bases between. In nucleotides, the CDR3 is TGTGCCAGTAGTATTGGACACACAGATACGCAGTATTTT. Translated, it gives CASSIGHTDTQYF.

The chain joins TRBV14 to TRBJ1-6; TRBD1 is a possible D gene (6 bases). Deletions cut 2 bases from V and 9 bases from J, with 8 bases between. The CDR3 consists of 13 residues. Germline values: CDR1 SGHDN, CDR2 FVKESK. CDR3 nucleotide sequence: TGTGCCAGCAGCCAAACAGGGTCTTCACCCCTCCACTTT. As protein: CASSQTGSSPLHF.

The chain recombines TRBV7-3 with TRBJ2-1, with 11 bases that match TRBD2. CDR1 is SGHTA, CDR2 FQGTGA, per germline. The CDR3 loop spans 15 amino acids. The trim removed 4 bases at V and 8 bases at J, leaving 7 bases unmatched. The CDR3 bases are TGTGCCAGCAGCTCTGGACTAGCGGGCGGGGATGAGCAGTTCTTC. Residues: CASSSGLAGGDEQFF.

This clone was seen a handful of times. This sequence joins TRBV7-9 and TRBJ2-5; 8 nucleotides line up with TRBD2. The germline V gene has CDR1 SEHNR and CDR2 FQNEAQ (reference sequence). The V and J ends lost 5 bases and 4 bases, in that order; junction bases with no gene match: 6. There are 14 residues in the CDR3. In nucleotides, the CDR3 is TGTGCCAGCAGCCCGGGACTAGAGGTAGAGACCCAGTACTTC. It encodes CASSPGLEVETQYF.

The rearrangement joins TRBV6-2 or TRBV6-3 to TRBJ1-1; D might be TRBD1 (6 bases). The CDR3 is made up of 14 amino acids. Germline loops: CDR1 MNHEY, CDR2 SVGEGT. The V and J ends lost 1 base and 1 base respectively, with 7 bases between them. The DNA for the CDR3 is TGTGCCAGCAGTTACTTGGGGGCGAACACTGAAGCTTTCTTT. This codes for CASSYLGANTEAFF.

This chain joins TRBV5-1 and TRBJ1-1; 9 bases fit TRBD1. CDR1 is SGHRS and CDR2 is YFSETQ in the germline V gene. This CDR3 comprises 14 residues. V lost 4 bases and J lost 12; bases outside the gene matches: 13. The CDR3 region has the DNA TGCGCCAGCAGCCCGTTACAGGGGGCGTCGTTCCCTTTCTTT. It is translated as CASSPLQGASFPFF.

V gene TRBV7-8 combines with J gene TRBJ1-3, with D possibly matching TRBD1 (6 bases). The V end was cut by 1 base, the J end by 7 bases, with 11 bases between. CDR1 is SGHVS and CDR2 is FQNEAQ in the germline V gene. This CDR3 contains 14 residues. This chain's CDR3 is CASSLDRDRNTIYF. The CDR3 bases are TGTGCCAGCAGCTTAGACAGGGATAGGAACACCATATATTTT.

The chain joins TRBV6-5 to TRBJ2-1, with 9 bases identical to TRBD1. V dropped 6 bases and J dropped 3; count of bases not matched to a gene: 3. The CDR3 consists of 14 residues. The germline gives CDR1 MNHEY, CDR2 SVGAGI. Here the CDR3 reads CASSRDRVYNEQFF. In DNA, the CDR3 is TGTGCCAGCAGCCGGGACAGGGTCTACAATGAGCAGTTCTTC.

V is TRBV5-1 and J is TRBJ2-6; TRBD2 aligns across 9 bases. CDR1 is SGHRS, CDR2 YFSETQ, per germline. V gave up 3 bases and J gave up 4 bases; unmatched junction bases: 11. The CDR3 has 18 residues. Here the CDR3 reads CASSSTRLAVGGANVLTF. The CDR3 DNA reads as TGCGCCAGCAGCTCTACCCGACTAGCGGTGGGGGGGGCCAACGTCCTGACTTTC.

This chain links TRBV5-6 with TRBJ1-1; 8 positions agree with TRBD1. The J segment lost 5 bases and the V segment lost 4 bases, leaving 10 bases of the junction unmatched. Germline CDR1 SGHDT, CDR2 YYEEEE. CDR3 length: 15 residues. The CDR3 nucleotides are TGTGCCAGCAGCAAACCGAGACAGGGGCCGACTGAAGCTTTCTTT. Translated: CASSKPRQGPTEAFF.

The CDR3 DNA is TGTGCCACCAGTGATTCCCGCGGGGGGGTGACTCAGCCCCAGCATTTT. It is translated as CATSDSRGGVTQPQHF. The chain links TRBV24-1 to TRBJ1-5; perhaps TRBD1 as D (5 bases). Germline loops: CDR1 KGHDR, CDR2 SFDVKD. V was trimmed by 2 bases and J by 6 bases, leaving 16 bases between them. This CDR3 spans 16 amino acids.

As for this clone: Other DNA sequences in this specimen translate into the identical CDR3. The chain is built from TRBV19 and TRBJ2-7, with 10 bases aligning to TRBD1. J lost 3 bases, V lost 6 bases, and 2 bases had no gene match. CDR3 length: 13 amino acids. The germline gives CDR1 LNHDA, CDR2 SQIVND (reference sequence). CDR3 residues: CASSRDRGYEQYF. The DNA of the CDR3 is TGTGCCAGTAGCAGGGACAGGGGCTACGAGCAGTACTTC.

The V call is TRBV2, the J call TRBJ1-5; TRBD1 matches 8 bases. Germline trimming cut 6 bases from V and 7 bases from J; bases unmatched to any gene: 8. The CDR3 has 14 amino acids. Germline V gene sequence: CDR1 SNHLY, CDR2 FYNNEI. Here the CDR3 reads CASRTTGEGQPQHF. CDR3 coding DNA: TGTGCCAGCAGGACGACAGGGGAGGGACAGCCCCAGCATTTT.

This clone occurred once. The chain is built from TRBV28 and TRBJ1-5, with 9 bases lining up with TRBD1. This CDR3 is built from 12 residues. Germline V lookup: CDR1 MDHEN, CDR2 SYDVKM. The J segment lost 7 bases and the V segment lost 10 bases, leaving 5 bases of the junction unmatched. CDR3 sequence: CAILGQGQPQHF. The CDR3 DNA reads TGTGCCATTTTGGGACAGGGCCAGCCCCAGCATTTT.

This chain joins TRBV11-2 and TRBJ1-3, with 7 bases aligning to TRBD1. V lost 1 base, J lost 0 bases, and 6 bases stayed unmatched. Germline V gene sequence: CDR1 SGHAT, CDR2 FQNNGV. The CDR3 spans 17 residues. The CDR3 DNA follows: TGTGCCAGCAGCTTAGTACAGGGGACCCTCTCTGGAAACACCATATATTTT. This codes for CASSLVQGTLSGNTIYF.

V gene TRBV2 combines with J gene TRBJ2-5; possible D gene TRBD2, 5 bases. V lost 5 bases and J lost 1, with 11 bases in between. This CDR3 region has 14 residues. The germline V gene has CDR1 SNHLY and CDR2 FYNNEI. CDR3 sequence reads: CASSKRLIQETQYF. The CDR3 coding sequence is TGTGCCAGCAGTAAGCGGCTTATCCAAGAGACCCAGTACTTC.